Included here is one T cell receptor (beta chain) sequence, with context. The antigen is not known. Trimming stripped 6 bases from V and 7 bases from J, with 34 bases between. Germline lookup yields CDR1 SEHNR and CDR2 FQNEAQ (reference sequence). The CDR3 covers 19 residues. An even split of each subset's genomic DNA across several immunoSEQ plates was performed. The authors' processing: Quality scores were absent from the junction-only immunoSEQ sequences, so filtering differed. The repertoire was sequenced with immunoSEQ multiplex PCR; TCRdb's copy has only in-frame clones and lacks some. V and J calls and clone size are copied from that table; D and trimming were computed from the DNA. The profile shows 550,000 to 800,000 clones, about 74% of them singletons. These data are taken from a study of shared clonotypes between healthy human individuals. Points from the study as a whole: The naive CD4 repertoires of a handful of donors were compared, and roughly 5% of clonotypes were shared.

Material: memory CD4+ T cells sorted from blood. The subset: CD45RA-negative fraction. The sequence derives from a woman younger than 45 in good health. The rearrangement joins TRBV7-9 to TRBJ2-7, with D possibly matching TRBD2 (6 bases). DNA for the CDR3: TGTGCCAGCAGTCCGACCGGGAAAATCAACACACCAACTGGGGGGGAGCAGTACTTC. It translates to CASSPTGKINTPTGGEQYF.